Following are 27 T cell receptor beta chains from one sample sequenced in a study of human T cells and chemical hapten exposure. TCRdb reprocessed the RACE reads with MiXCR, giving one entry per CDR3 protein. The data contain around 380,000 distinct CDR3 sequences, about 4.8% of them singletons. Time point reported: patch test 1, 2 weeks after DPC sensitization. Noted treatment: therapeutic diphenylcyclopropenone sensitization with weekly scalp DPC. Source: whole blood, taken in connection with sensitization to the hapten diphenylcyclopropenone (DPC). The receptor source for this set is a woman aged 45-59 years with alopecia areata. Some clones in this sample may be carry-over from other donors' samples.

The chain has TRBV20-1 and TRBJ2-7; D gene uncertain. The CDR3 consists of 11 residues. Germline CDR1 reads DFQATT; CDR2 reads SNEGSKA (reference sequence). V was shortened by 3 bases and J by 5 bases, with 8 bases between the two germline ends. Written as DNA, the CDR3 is TGCAGTGCTAGTCCCGGCCACGAGCAGTACTTC. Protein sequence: CSASPGHEQYF.

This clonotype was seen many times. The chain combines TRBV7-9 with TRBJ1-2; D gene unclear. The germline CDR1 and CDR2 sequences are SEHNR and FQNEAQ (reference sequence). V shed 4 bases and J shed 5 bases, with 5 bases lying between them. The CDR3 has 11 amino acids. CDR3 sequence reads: CASSSRYGYTF. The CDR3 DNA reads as TGTGCCAGCAGCTCTAGATATGGCTACACCTTC.

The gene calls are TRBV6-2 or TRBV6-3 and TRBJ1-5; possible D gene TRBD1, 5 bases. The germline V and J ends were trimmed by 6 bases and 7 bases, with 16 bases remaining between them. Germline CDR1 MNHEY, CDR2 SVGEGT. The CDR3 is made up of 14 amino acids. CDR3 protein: CASRHIRENQPQHF. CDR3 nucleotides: TGTGCCAGCAGACATATCAGGGAAAACCAGCCCCAGCATTTT.

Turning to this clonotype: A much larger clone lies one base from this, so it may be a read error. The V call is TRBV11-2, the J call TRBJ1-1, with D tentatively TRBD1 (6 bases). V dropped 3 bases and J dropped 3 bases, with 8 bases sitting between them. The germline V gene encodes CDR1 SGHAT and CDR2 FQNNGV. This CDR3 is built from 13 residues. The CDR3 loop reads CASSFYRDTEAFF. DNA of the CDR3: TGTGCCAGCAGCTTCTACAGGGACACTGAAGCTTTCTTT.

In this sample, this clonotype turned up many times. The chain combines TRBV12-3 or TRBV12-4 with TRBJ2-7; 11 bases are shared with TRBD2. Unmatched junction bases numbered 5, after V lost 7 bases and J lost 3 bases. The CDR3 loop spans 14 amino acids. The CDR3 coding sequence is TGTGCCAGCACCCCGGGACTAGCGGACTACGAGCAGTACTTC. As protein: CASTPGLADYEQYF.

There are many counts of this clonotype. CDR3 amino acids: CASSSNREQFF. DNA of the CDR3: TGTGCCAGCAGTTCGAACAGGGAGCAGTTCTTC. V usage is TRBV6-5 and J usage is TRBJ2-1, with D perhaps matching TRBD1 (5 bases). Germline V lookup: CDR1 MNHEY, CDR2 SVGAGI. Trimming shortened V by 4 bases and J by 10 bases, and 8 bases separated the two germline ends. There are 11 residues in the CDR3.

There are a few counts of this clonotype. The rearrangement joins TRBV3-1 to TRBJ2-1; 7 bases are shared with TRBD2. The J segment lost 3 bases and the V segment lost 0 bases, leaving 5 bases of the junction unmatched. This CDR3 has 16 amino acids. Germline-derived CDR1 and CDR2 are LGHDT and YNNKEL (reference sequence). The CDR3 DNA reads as TGTGCCAGCAGCCAAGATGGCGGACTAGGCTACAATGAGCAGTTCTTC. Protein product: CASSQDGGLGYNEQFF.

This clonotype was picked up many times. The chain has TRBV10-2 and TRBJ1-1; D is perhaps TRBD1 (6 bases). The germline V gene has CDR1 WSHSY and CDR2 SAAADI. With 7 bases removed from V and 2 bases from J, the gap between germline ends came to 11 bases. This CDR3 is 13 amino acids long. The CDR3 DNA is TGCGCCAGCAAGGACAGAAGAAACACTGAAGCTTTCTTT. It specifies CASKDRRNTEAFF.

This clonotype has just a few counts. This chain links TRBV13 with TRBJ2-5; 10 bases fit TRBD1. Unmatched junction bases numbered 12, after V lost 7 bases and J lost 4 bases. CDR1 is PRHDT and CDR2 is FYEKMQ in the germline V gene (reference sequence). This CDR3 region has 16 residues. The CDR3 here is CASTYRQGAGGETQYF. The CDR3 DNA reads TGTGCCAGCACCTACCGACAGGGGGCGGGAGGAGAGACCCAGTACTTC.

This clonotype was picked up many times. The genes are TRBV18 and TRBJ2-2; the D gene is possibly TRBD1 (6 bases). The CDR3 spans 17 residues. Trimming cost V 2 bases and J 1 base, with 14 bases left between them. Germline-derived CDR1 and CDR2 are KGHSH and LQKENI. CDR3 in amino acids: CASSPYPGTMNTGELFF. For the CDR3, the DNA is TGTGCCAGCTCACCATACCCCGGGACAATGAACACCGGGGAGCTGTTTTTT. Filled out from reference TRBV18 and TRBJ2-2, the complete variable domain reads NAGVMQNPRHLVRRRGQEARLRCSPMKGHSHVYWYRQLPEEGLKFMVYLQKENIIDESGMPKERFSAEFPKEGPSILRIQQVVRGDSAAYFCASSPYPGTMNTGELFFGEGSRLTVL.

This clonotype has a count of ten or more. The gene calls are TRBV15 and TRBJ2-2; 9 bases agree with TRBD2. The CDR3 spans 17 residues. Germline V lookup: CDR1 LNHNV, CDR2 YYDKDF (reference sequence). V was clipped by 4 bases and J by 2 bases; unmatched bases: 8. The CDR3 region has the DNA TGTGCCACCAGCATCCCACTAGCGGGCTCAAACACCGGGGAGCTGTTTTTT. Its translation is CATSIPLAGSNTGELFF.

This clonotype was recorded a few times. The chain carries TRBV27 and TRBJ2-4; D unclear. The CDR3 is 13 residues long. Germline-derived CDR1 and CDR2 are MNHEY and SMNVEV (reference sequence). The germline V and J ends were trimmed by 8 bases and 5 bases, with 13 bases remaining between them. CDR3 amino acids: CASSGLRENIQYF. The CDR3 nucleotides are TGTGCCAGCTCCGGGCTACGGGAAAACATTCAGTACTTC.

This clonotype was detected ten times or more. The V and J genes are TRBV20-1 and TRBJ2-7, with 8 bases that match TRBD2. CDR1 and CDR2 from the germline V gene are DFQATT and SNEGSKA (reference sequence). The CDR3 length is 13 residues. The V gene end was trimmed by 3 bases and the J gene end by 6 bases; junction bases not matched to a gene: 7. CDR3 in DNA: TGCAGTGCTAGTAGGACTAGCTCGGGCGAGCAGTACTTC. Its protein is CSASRTSSGEQYF.

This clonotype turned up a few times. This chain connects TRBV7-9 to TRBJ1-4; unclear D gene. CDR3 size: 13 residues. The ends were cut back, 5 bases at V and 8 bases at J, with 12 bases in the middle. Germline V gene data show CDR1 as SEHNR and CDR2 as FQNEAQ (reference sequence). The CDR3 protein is CASSPEGIEKLFF. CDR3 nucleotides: TGTGCCAGCAGCCCCGAGGGAATAGAAAAACTGTTTTTT. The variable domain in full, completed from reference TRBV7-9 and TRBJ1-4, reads DTGVSQNPRHKITKRGQNVTFRCDPISEHNRLYWYRQTLGQGPEFLTYFQNEAQLEKSRLLSDRFSAERPKGSFSTLEIQRTEQGDSAMYLCASSPEGIEKLFFGSGTQLSVL.

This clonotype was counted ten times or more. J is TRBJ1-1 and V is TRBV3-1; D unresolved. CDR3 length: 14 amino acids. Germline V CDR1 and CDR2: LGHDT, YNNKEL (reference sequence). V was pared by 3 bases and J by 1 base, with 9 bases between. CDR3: CASSQVPGNTEAFF. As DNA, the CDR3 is TGTGCCAGCAGCCAGGTCCCGGGGAACACTGAAGCTTTCTTT.

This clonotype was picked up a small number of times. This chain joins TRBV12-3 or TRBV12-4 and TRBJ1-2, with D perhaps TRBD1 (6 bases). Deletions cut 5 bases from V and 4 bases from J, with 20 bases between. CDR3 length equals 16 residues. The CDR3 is CASSPGGGANFYGYTF. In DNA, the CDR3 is TGTGCCAGCAGTCCCGGTGGGGGGGCTAACTTCTATGGCTACACCTTC.

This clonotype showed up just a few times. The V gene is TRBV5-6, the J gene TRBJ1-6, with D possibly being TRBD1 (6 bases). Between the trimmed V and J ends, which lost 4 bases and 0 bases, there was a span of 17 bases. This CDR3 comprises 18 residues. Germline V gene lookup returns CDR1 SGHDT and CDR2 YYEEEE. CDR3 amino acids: CASSPNGGRSSYNSPLHF. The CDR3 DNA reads TGTGCCAGCAGCCCCAACGGGGGCAGGAGCTCCTATAATTCACCCCTCCACTTT.

This CDR3 is CASSRQGAGSPLHF. The CDR3 nucleotides are TGTGCCAGCAGCCGACAGGGGGCGGGTTCACCCCTCCACTTT. The rearrangement links TRBV5-6 to TRBJ1-6, with TRBD1 identical over 10 bases. CDR3 length: 14 residues. Germline V lookup: CDR1 SGHDT, CDR2 YYEEEE. After removal of 4 bases from V and 9 bases from J, the junction contained 4 bases not matched to a gene.

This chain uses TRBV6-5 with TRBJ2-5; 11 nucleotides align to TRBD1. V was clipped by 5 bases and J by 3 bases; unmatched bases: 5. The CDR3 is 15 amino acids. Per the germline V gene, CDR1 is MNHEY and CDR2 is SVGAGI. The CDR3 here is CASSGSGQGEETQYF. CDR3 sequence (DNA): TGTGCCAGCAGTGGATCGGGACAGGGGGAAGAGACCCAGTACTTC.

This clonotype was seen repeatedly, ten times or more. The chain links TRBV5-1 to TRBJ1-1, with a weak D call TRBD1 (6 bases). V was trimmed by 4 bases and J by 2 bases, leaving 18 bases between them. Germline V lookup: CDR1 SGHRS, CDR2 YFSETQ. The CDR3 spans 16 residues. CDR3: CASSRNLQGANTEAFF. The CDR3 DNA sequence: TGCGCCAGCAGCCGAAACCTACAGGGAGCTAACACTGAAGCTTTCTTT.

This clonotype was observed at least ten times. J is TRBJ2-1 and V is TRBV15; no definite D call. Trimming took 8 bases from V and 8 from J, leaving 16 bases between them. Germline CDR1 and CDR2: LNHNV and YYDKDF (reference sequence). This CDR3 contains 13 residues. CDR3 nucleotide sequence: TGTGCCACCGAAGGACCCGACGCGGATGAGCAGTTCTTC. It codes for CATEGPDADEQFF.

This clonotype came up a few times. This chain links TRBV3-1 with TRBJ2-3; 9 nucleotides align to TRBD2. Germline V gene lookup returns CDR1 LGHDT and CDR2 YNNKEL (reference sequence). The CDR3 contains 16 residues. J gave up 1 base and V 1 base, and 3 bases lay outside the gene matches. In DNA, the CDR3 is TGTGCCAGCAGCCAAGTAGCGGGGGAGGGCACAGATACGCAGTATTTT. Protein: CASSQVAGEGTDTQYF.

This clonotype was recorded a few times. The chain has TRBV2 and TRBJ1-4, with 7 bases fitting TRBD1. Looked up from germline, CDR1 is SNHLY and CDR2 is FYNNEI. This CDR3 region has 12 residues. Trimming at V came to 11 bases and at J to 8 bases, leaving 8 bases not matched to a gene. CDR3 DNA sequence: TGTGCCGGACAGGCCCATATGGAAAAACTGTTTTTT. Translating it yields CAGQAHMEKLFF. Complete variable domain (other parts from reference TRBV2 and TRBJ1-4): EPEVTQTPSHQVTQMGQEVILRCVPISNHLYFYWYRQILGQKVEFLVSFYNNEISEKSEIFDDQFSVERPDGSNFTLKIRSTKLEDSAMYFCAGQAHMEKLFFGSGTQLSVL.

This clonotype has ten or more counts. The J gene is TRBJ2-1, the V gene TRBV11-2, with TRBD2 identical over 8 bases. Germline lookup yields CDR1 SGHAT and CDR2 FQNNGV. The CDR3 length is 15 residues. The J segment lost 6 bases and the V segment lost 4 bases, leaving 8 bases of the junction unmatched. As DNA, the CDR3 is TGTGCCAGCAGCTCGACCCTTACTAGCGGCAATGAGCAGTTCTTC. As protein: CASSSTLTSGNEQFF.

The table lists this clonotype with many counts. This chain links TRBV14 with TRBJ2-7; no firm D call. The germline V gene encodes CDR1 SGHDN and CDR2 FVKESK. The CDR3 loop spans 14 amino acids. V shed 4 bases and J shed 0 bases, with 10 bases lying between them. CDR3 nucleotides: TGTGCCAGCAGCCCAGACCTGACCTCCTACGAGCAGTACTTC. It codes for CASSPDLTSYEQYF. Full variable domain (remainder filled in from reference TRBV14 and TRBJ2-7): EAGVTQFPSHSVIEKGQTVTLRCDPISGHDNLYWYRRVMGKEIKFLLHFVKESKQDESGMPNNRFLAERTGGTYSTLKVQPAELEDSGVYFCASSPDLTSYEQYFGPGTRLTVT.

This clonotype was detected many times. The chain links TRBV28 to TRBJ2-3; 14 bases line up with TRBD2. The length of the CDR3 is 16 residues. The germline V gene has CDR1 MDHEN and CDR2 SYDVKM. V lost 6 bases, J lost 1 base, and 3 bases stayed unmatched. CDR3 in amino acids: CASSRGLAGGTDTQYF. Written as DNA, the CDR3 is TGTGCCAGCAGCCGGGGACTAGCGGGAGGCACAGATACGCAGTATTTT.

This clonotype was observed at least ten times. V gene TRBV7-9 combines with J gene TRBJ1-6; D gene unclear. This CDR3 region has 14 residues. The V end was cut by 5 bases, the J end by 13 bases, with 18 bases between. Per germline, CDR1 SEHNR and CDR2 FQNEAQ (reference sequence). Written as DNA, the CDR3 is TGTGCCAGCAGCCTCGAGGCAGAGATCGCGCCCCTCCACTTT. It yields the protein CASSLEAEIAPLHF.